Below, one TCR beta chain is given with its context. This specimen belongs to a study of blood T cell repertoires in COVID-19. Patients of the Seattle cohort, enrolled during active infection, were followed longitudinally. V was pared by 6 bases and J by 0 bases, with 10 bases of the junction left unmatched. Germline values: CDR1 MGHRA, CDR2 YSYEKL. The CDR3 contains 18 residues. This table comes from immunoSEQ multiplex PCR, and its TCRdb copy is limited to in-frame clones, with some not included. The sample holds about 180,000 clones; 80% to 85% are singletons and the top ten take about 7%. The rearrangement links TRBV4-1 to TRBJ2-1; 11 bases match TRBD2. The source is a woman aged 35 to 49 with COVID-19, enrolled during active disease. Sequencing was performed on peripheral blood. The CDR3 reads CASSGLAGGRSSYNEQFF. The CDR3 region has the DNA TGCGCCAGCAGTGGGCTAGCGGGGGGCCGTTCCTCCTACAATGAGCAGTTCTTC.